This passage covers 21 T cell receptor beta chains from one sample sequenced in a study of T cell responses to AZD1222 COVID-19 vaccine. Measured with immunoSEQ multiplex PCR; TCRdb has only the in-frame clones, and not every one. The sample yields 93,000 or so clones, around 90% seen once. The sequenced sample was peripheral blood, obtained on day 0 of AZD1222 vaccination. Source of these receptors: an adult in good health.

The chain joins TRBV2 to TRBJ1-6; D is possibly TRBD1 (5 bases). Germline V gene sequence: CDR1 SNHLY, CDR2 FYNNEI. V lost 5 bases and J lost 4, with 15 bases in between. This CDR3 has 16 amino acids. In nucleotides, the CDR3 is TGTGCCAGCAGTTCTGCTGAAGGGGAGTATAATTCACCCCTCCACTTT. Translated: CASSSAEGEYNSPLHF.

The V gene is TRBV12-3 or TRBV12-4, the J gene TRBJ2-5, with a tentative D call TRBD2 (5 bases). This CDR3 has 13 amino acids. V lost 3 bases, J lost 3 bases, and 8 bases lay in between. The CDR3 sequence is CASSFSGKETQYF. In DNA form, the CDR3 reads TGTGCCAGCAGTTTTTCCGGGAAAGAGACCCAGTACTTC.

A single count supports this clone. The chain couples TRBV27 to TRBJ1-5; D is uncertain. The CDR3 consists of 13 residues. Deletions cut 0 bases from V and 4 bases from J, with 4 bases between. Germline loops: CDR1 MNHEY, CDR2 SMNVEV (reference sequence). The CDR3 DNA reads TGTGCCAGCAGTTTATCGACAAATCAGCCCCAGCATTTT. Translation gives CASSLSTNQPQHF.

This clone was picked up one time. The chain links TRBV7-2 to TRBJ2-5; D gene unclear. From germline, CDR1 is SGHTA and CDR2 FQGNSA. V was clipped by 4 bases and J by 2 bases, with 8 bases between them. The CDR3 length is 13 residues. The CDR3 spells CASSSAEQETQYF. The CDR3 coding sequence is TGTGCCAGCAGCTCGGCAGAACAAGAGACCCAGTACTTC.

The chain has TRBV4-2 and TRBJ1-6; 7 bases are a match to TRBD1. The ends lost 1 base at V and 8 bases at J; junction bases unmatched: 11. This CDR3 comprises 17 residues. From germline, CDR1 is LGHNA and CDR2 YNFKEQ. CDR3 sequence reads: CASSQVLIRGSYSPLHF. The DNA for the CDR3 is TGTGCCAGCAGCCAAGTTCTCATCAGGGGGAGTTATTCACCCCTCCACTTT.

V usage is TRBV7-2 and J usage is TRBJ2-7; weak D call: TRBD2 (5 bases). Germline V gene sequence: CDR1 SGHTA, CDR2 FQGNSA. Trimming shortened V by 0 bases and J by 6 bases, and 12 bases separated the two germline ends. This CDR3 has 14 amino acids. CDR3 sequence (DNA): TGTGCCAGCAGCTTAGCTAGCGTTGGTTCCGAGCAGTACTTC. Translation: CASSLASVGSEQYF. Based on the CDR3 plus reference TRBV7-2 and TRBJ2-7, the full variable domain is GAGVSQSPSNKVTEKGKDVELRCDPISGHTALYWYRQSLGQGLEFLIYFQGNSAPDKSGLPSDRFSAERTGGSVSTLTIQRTQQEDSAVYLCASSLASVGSEQYFGPGTRLTVT.

The CDR3 sequence: CSAPGDTEAFF. CDR3 DNA sequence: TGCAGTGCTCCCGGAGACACTGAAGCTTTCTTT. The V and J genes are TRBV20-1 and TRBJ1-1; no clear D gene. This CDR3 has 11 amino acids. Deletions cut 5 bases from V and 3 bases from J, with 7 bases between. The germline V gene has CDR1 DFQATT and CDR2 SNEGSKA (reference sequence).

J is TRBJ1-2 and V is TRBV20-1; D is unresolved. Trimming removed 3 bases from V and 5 bases from J, with 13 bases in between. Germline CDR1 reads DFQATT; CDR2 reads SNEGSKA (reference sequence). The CDR3 has 13 residues. The CDR3 reads CSASTGLLYGYTF. As DNA, the CDR3 is TGCAGTGCTAGTACCGGACTGCTTTATGGCTACACCTTC.

The rearrangement uses TRBV5-1 and TRBJ2-5; perhaps D is TRBD1 or TRBD2 (6 bases each). CDR1 is SGHRS and CDR2 is YFSETQ in the germline V gene. This CDR3 contains 14 residues. Trimming removed 4 bases at V and 5 bases at J, with 15 bases between. The DNA for the CDR3 is TGCGCCAGCAGCCAACCGGGGGCCTGGGAGACCCAGTACTTC. It encodes CASSQPGAWETQYF. The variable domain in full, completed from reference TRBV5-1 and TRBJ2-5, reads KAGVTQTPRYLIKTRGQQVTLSCSPISGHRSVSWYQQTPGQGLQFLFEYFSETQRNKGNFPGRFSGRQFSNSRSEMNVSTLELGDSALYLCASSQPGAWETQYFGPGTRLLVL.

The CDR3 sequence is CAWSGGHGQETQYF. CDR3 bases: TGTGCCTGGAGTGGCGGACACGGGCAAGAGACCCAGTACTTC. The V call is TRBV30, the J call TRBJ2-5; D is perhaps TRBD1 (5 bases). With 1 base removed from V and 2 bases from J, the gap between germline ends came to 11 bases. Germline CDR1 and CDR2: GTSNPN and SVGIG (reference sequence). The CDR3 spans 14 residues.

A few counts support this clone. This chain connects TRBV6-5 to TRBJ2-7; TRBD2 matches 7 bases. The CDR3 spans 15 residues. CDR1 MNHEY and CDR2 SVGAGI come from the germline V gene. Germline trimming cut 0 bases from V and 2 bases from J; bases unmatched to any gene: 4. CDR3 sequence: CASSYSSGAAYEQYF. CDR3 sequence (DNA): TGTGCCAGCAGTTACTCGAGCGGGGCCGCCTACGAGCAGTACTTC.

The V call is TRBV5-1, the J call TRBJ2-3; 11 bases align to TRBD2. Germline V gives CDR1 SGHRS, CDR2 YFSETQ. This CDR3 spans 16 amino acids. J lost 2 bases, V lost 2 bases, and 4 bases had no gene match. CDR3 coding DNA: TGCGCCAGCAGCTTAACTAGCGGGGGCTACACAGATACGCAGTATTTT. Amino acid sequence: CASSLTSGGYTDTQYF.

The rearrangement joins TRBV9 to TRBJ1-1; D is undetermined. Germline CDR1 and CDR2: SGDLS and YYNGEE. Trimming stripped 0 bases from V and 4 bases from J, with 7 bases between. The CDR3 extends over 13 amino acids. Written as DNA, the CDR3 is TGTGCCAGCAGCGTAGAAGTCGGCACTGAAGCTTTCTTT. Protein: CASSVEVGTEAFF.

The rearrangement joins TRBV3-1 (or the pseudogene TRBV3-2) to TRBJ2-4; unclear D gene. CDR1 is LGHDT and CDR2 is YNNKEL in the germline V gene (reference sequence). CDR3 length: 14 residues. Trimming removed 4 bases from V and 1 base from J, with 8 bases in between. CDR3 sequence reads: CASSPPWAKNIQYF. The CDR3 region has the DNA TGTGCCAGCAGCCCCCCCTGGGCCAAAAACATTCAGTACTTC.

The rearrangement joins TRBV11-2 to TRBJ1-2; D perhaps matches TRBD1 (6 bases). The length of the CDR3 is 16 residues. The ends were cut back, 4 bases at V and 0 bases at J, with 15 bases in the middle. Germline V lookup: CDR1 SGHAT, CDR2 FQNNGV. CDR3 sequence: CASSSTGTAANYGYTF. CDR3 sequence (DNA): TGTGCCAGCAGCTCAACAGGGACGGCAGCTAACTATGGCTACACCTTC.

V is TRBV4-3 and J is TRBJ1-2, with a tentative D call TRBD1 (6 bases). CDR3 size: 15 residues. V was shortened by 2 bases and J by 3 bases, with 13 bases between the two germline ends. Germline loops: CDR1 LGHNA, CDR2 YSLEER. The CDR3 protein is CASSQRTVEDYGYTF. The CDR3 coding sequence is TGCGCCAGCAGCCAAAGGACAGTGGAGGACTATGGCTACACCTTC.

This clone was seen repeatedly, ten times or more. The genes are TRBV7-7 and TRBJ1-2; D ambiguous. V was pared by 4 bases and J by 5 bases, with 20 bases between. Germline values: CDR1 SSHAT, CDR2 FNYEAQ (reference sequence). The CDR3 is 16 amino acids. The chain's CDR3 is CASSYGPGAPLYGYTF. The CDR3 DNA is TGTGCCAGCAGCTATGGGCCGGGAGCCCCTCTATATGGCTACACCTTC.

In DNA form, the CDR3 reads TGTGCCAGCAGTTACTCGATGGCGATCTCTGGAAACACCATATATTTT. This gives the protein CASSYSMAISGNTIYF. The gene calls are TRBV6-5 and TRBJ1-3; D unresolved. The CDR3 runs to 16 residues. V was cut by 0 bases and J by 0 bases, with 9 bases left in between. Germline CDR1 is MNHEY and CDR2 is SVGAGI.

The chain recombines TRBV19 with TRBJ1-6, with TRBD1 identical over 7 bases. This CDR3 is 15 amino acids long. V dropped 5 bases and J dropped 3; count of bases not matched to a gene: 4. Per the germline V gene, CDR1 is LNHDA and CDR2 is SQIVND (reference sequence). The CDR3 DNA sequence: TGTGCCAGTAGTGGGGACAGAGACTATAATTCACCCCTCCACTTT. This encodes CASSGDRDYNSPLHF.

This clone was observed a single time. V gene TRBV29-1 combines with J gene TRBJ2-1; 8 bases line up with TRBD2. The germline CDR1 and CDR2 sequences are SQVTM and ANQGSEA. Trimming at V came to 7 bases and at J to 8 bases, leaving 10 bases not matched to a gene. The CDR3 totals 13 residues. Here the CDR3 reads CSATGLAWDEQFF. Here the CDR3 DNA reads TGCAGCGCCACAGGACTAGCTTGGGATGAGCAGTTCTTC.

The J gene is TRBJ1-2, the V gene TRBV12-2. TRBV12-2 is an annotated pseudogene. The CDR3 covers 14 residues. The CDR3 DNA is TGTGCAAGTCGAGCACCGCCGGGGTACTATGGCTACACCTTC. Its translation: CASRAPPGYYGYTF.